This TCR beta chain was observed in a study of T cell responses to AZD1222 COVID-19 vaccine. Study-level results: Unmutated variant regions are reportedly targeted by nearly half of spike-specific TCRs. Repertoires were collected only later (after the peak T cell response had occurred).

V lost 0 bases to trimming and J lost 8 bases; unmatched junction nucleotides: 12. The CDR3 spans 16 residues. Germline-derived CDR1 and CDR2 are SGHVS and FQNEAQ. TCRdb keeps only in-frame clones here, not all; method: immunoSEQ multiplex PCR. The table shows approximately 120,000 clones, with about nine tenths occurring only once. Turning to this clone: Its antigen is unknown.

The source was peripheral blood, collected on day 0 of AZD1222 vaccination. This TCR was sampled from an adult in good health. This chain joins TRBV7-8 and TRBJ1-1; 7 bases are a match to TRBD1. The CDR3, as DNA: TGTGCCAGCAGCTTAGCGACAGGGCTTGGGCGTCGAGAAGCTTTCTTT. Amino acid sequence: CASSLATGLGRREAFF.